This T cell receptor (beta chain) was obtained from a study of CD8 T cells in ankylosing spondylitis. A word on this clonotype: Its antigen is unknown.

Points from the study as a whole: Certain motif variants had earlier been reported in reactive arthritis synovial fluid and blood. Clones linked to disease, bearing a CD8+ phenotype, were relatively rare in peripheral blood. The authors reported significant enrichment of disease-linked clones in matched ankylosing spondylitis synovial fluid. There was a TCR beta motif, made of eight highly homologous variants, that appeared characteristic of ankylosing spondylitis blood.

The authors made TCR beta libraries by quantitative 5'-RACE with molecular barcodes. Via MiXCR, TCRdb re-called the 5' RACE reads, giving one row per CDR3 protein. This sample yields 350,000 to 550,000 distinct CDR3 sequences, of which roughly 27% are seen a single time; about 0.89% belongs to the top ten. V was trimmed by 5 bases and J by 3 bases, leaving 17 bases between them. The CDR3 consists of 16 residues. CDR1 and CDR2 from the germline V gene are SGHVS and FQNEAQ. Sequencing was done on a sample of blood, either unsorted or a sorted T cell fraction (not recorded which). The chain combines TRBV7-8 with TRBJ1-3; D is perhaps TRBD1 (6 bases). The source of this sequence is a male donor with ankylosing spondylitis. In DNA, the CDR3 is TGTGCCAGCAGCCGACTGGGGGGGGCGCTTGGAAACACCATATATTTT. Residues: CASSRLGGALGNTIYF. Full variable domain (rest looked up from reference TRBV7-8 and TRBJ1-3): GAGVSQSPRYKVAKRGQDVALRCDPISGHVSLFWYQQALGQGPEFLTYFQNEAQLDKSGLPSDRFFAERPEGSVSTLKIQRTQQEDSAVYLCASSRLGGALGNTIYFGEGSWLTVV.